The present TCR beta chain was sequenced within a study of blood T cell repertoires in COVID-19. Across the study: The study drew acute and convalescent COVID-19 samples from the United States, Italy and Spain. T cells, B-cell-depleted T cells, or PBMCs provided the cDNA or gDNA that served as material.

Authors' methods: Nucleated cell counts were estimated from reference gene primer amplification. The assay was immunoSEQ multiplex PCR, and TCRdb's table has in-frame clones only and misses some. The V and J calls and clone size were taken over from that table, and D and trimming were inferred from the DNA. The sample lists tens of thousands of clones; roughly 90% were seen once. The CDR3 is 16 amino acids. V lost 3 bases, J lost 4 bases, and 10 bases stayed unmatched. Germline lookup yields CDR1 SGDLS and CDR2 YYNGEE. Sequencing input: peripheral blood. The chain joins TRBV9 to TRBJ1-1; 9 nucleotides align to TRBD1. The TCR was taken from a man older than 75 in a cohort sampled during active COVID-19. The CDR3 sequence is CASSARGGQGGTEAFF. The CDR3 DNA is TGTGCCAGCAGCGCACGGGGGGGACAGGGCGGCACTGAAGCTTTCTTT. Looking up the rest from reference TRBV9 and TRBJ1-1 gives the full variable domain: DSGVTQTPKHLITATGQRVTLRCSPRSGDLSVYWYQQSLDQGLQFLIQYYNGEERAKGNILERFSAQQFPDLHSELNLSSLELGDSALYFCASSARGGQGGTEAFFGQGTRLTVV.